Following are 11 T cell receptor beta chains from one sample sequenced in a study of T cell responses to AZD1222 COVID-19 vaccine. Some clones are missing from TCRdb's copy, which holds only in-frame ones; the method was immunoSEQ multiplex PCR. Of fewer than 200,000 clones in the sample, approximately 90% were seen once. The specimen was peripheral blood, collected 28 days after the second dose of the MenACWY control vaccine. All receptors come from an adult who received the MenACWY meningococcal vaccine as a control.

The count of this clone is one. The chain combines TRBV12-3 or TRBV12-4 with TRBJ1-2; D call uncertain. CDR3 length: 13 residues. Trimming removed 6 bases at V and 2 bases at J, with 10 bases between. CDR3 bases: TGTGCCAGCAGCTATACAGAGAACTATGGCTACACCTTC. Its protein is CASSYTENYGYTF.

This clone was detected only a few times. This chain joins TRBV29-1 and TRBJ2-5, with a tentative D call TRBD2 (6 bases). This CDR3 spans 16 amino acids. The germline gives CDR1 SQVTM, CDR2 ANQGSEA. V was trimmed by 1 base and J by 1 base, leaving 16 bases between them. For the CDR3, the DNA is TGCAGCGTTGAAGGTACCGGGACTTCAAGCCAAGAGACCCAGTACTTC. Translation: CSVEGTGTSSQETQYF.

About this clone itself: At the DNA level, this CDR3 is encoded by other sequences in the same sample as well. The rearrangement links TRBV30 to TRBJ1-2; the D is unclear. CDR3 length equals 11 residues. Trimming left V 3 bases short and J 3 bases short, with 5 bases between. Looked up from germline, CDR1 is GTSNPN and CDR2 is SVGIG (reference sequence). CDR3 residues: CAWSRDYGYTF. CDR3 nucleotide sequence: TGTGCCTGGAGCAGAGACTATGGCTACACCTTC.

This chain's CDR3 is CASSGLGTGYGEQYF. The CDR3 DNA sequence: TGTGCCAGCAGCGGGCTTGGGACAGGGTATGGCGAGCAGTACTTC. The chain joins TRBV6-5 to TRBJ2-7; 9 positions match TRBD1. The CDR3 extends over 15 amino acids. Trimming removed 6 bases from V and 6 bases from J; junction bases left unmatched: 12. From germline, CDR1 is MNHEY and CDR2 SVGAGI.

This clone has more than one count but fewer than ten. The chain links TRBV3-1 (or the pseudogene TRBV3-2) to TRBJ2-7, with no clear D. The CDR3 has 15 amino acids. From germline, CDR1 is LGHDT and CDR2 YNNKEL (reference sequence). V lost 2 bases and J 0 bases, leaving 11 bases between the germline ends. This CDR3 reads CASSQNPRVSYEQYF. The CDR3 DNA reads TGTGCCAGCAGCCAAAACCCCCGGGTCTCCTACGAGCAGTACTTC.

The chain links TRBV19 to TRBJ2-7, with TRBD2 matching over 9 bases. Per the germline V gene, CDR1 is LNHDA and CDR2 is SQIVND (reference sequence). With 3 bases clipped from V and 4 bases from J, the junction kept 7 bases outside the gene matches. This CDR3 has 15 amino acids. CDR3 coding DNA: TGTGCCAGTAGTATTAATAGCGGGAGATCGTACGAGCAGTACTTC. Translating gives CASSINSGRSYEQYF.

The chain employs TRBV30 and TRBJ1-1; D uncertain. Germline-derived CDR1 and CDR2 are GTSNPN and SVGIG (reference sequence). CDR3 length: 13 residues. The DNA of the CDR3 is TGTGCGTGGCTGCCAATAGGGAACACTGAAGCTTTCTTT. It specifies CAWLPIGNTEAFF.

The chain combines TRBV27 with TRBJ2-3, with TRBD2 matching 12 bases. The CDR3 length is 17 residues. With V trimmed by 4 bases and J by 7 bases, 12 bases remained unmatched. Germline CDR1 reads MNHEY; CDR2 reads SMNVEV (reference sequence). CDR3 DNA sequence: TGTGCCAGCAGTTCCGGCTCTAGCGGGAGGGCCACTTATACGCAGTATTTT. It encodes CASSSGSSGRATYTQYF.

The chain links TRBV28 to TRBJ1-1; unclear D gene. The CDR3 runs to 13 residues. V lost 10 bases and J 0 bases, leaving 12 bases between the germline ends. The germline V gene has CDR1 MDHEN and CDR2 SYDVKM. CDR3 in amino acids: CATTNPMNTEAFF. The CDR3 DNA is TGTGCCACCACAAACCCAATGAACACTGAAGCTTTCTTT.

The V call is TRBV10-3, the J call TRBJ2-1; 8 bases agree with TRBD1. CDR3 length equals 14 residues. The J segment lost 10 bases and the V segment lost 3 bases, leaving 8 bases of the junction unmatched. CDR1 is ENHRY and CDR2 is SYGVKD in the germline V gene. As DNA, the CDR3 is TGTGCCATCAGTGAATCCGGACAGGGTGGGGAGCAGTTCTTC. This encodes CAISESGQGGEQFF.

A word on this clone: This sample includes further DNA sequences coding for the same CDR3. The J gene is TRBJ1-1, the V gene TRBV6-4; maybe TRBD1 (6 bases). The CDR3 runs to 13 residues. The V and J ends lost 3 bases and 4 bases respectively, with 9 bases between them. Germline V gene data show CDR1 as MRHNA and CDR2 as SNTAGT. Here the CDR3 reads CASSEARGTEAFF. CDR3 nucleotides: TGTGCCAGCAGTGAGGCCAGGGGCACTGAAGCTTTCTTT.